The 11 T cell receptor beta chains presented below share a single source sample, sequenced in a study of cytomegalovirus exposure and HLA in healthy donors. Vbeta (60) and Jbeta (13) primers were used in the PCR. Clones were sequenced by immunoSEQ multiplex PCR, and TCRdb holds only the in-frame ones, with some missing. The sample contains about 140,000 clones, approximately 57% of which appear only once. Sequencing was carried out using PBMCs. Receptors originate from a male donor in good health and CMV-seronegative.

The V and J genes are TRBV7-2 and TRBJ1-4, with 8 bases fitting TRBD1. Germline V gene lookup returns CDR1 SGHTA and CDR2 FQGNSA. This CDR3 region has 17 residues. Trimming removed 1 base from V and 8 bases from J; junction bases left unmatched: 12. The CDR3 DNA follows: TGTGCCAGCAGCTTAGACCTCGTACAGGGGGTCGGGGAAAAACTGTTTTTT. It translates to CASSLDLVQGVGEKLFF.

The rearrangement uses TRBV5-1 and TRBJ1-3; perhaps TRBD1 as D (6 bases). Germline-derived CDR1 and CDR2 are SGHRS and YFSETQ. CDR3 length: 17 amino acids. Trimming took off 4 bases at V and 1 base at J, with 18 bases between the two ends. The CDR3 region is CASSRSGTSFSGNTIYF. The CDR3 DNA sequence: TGCGCCAGCAGCAGATCCGGGACAAGTTTTTCTGGAAACACCATATATTTT.

The chain links TRBV5-1 to TRBJ2-5; weak D call: TRBD2 (7 bases). V lost 5 bases to trimming and J lost 1 base, with 18 bases between them. Germline V lookup: CDR1 SGHRS, CDR2 YFSETQ. The CDR3 runs 16 residues. The CDR3 loop is CASRSEPRGAQETQYF. The CDR3 DNA sequence: TGCGCCAGCAGAAGCGAACCCCGGGGGGCCCAAGAGACCCAGTACTTC.

This clone was seen a few times. The CDR3 DNA sequence: TGTGCCAGCTCCTTAGAGCGGGGGGGAAATGAGCAGTTCTTC. Its protein product is CASSLERGGNEQFF. The chain couples TRBV18 to TRBJ2-1; TRBD2 aligns across 10 bases. Per the germline V gene, CDR1 is KGHSH and CDR2 is LQKENI. V shed 6 bases, J shed 7 bases, and the junction held 6 bases outside the gene matches. The CDR3 runs to 14 residues.

The chain uses TRBV5-1 and TRBJ2-3, with D possibly TRBD1 on 5 matching bases. Trimming took off 4 bases at V and 5 bases at J, with 23 bases between the two ends. The CDR3 loop spans 17 amino acids. Germline CDR1 is SGHRS and CDR2 is YFSETQ. Written as DNA, the CDR3 is TGCGCCAGCAGCGTGGGTTTTTGGGGCGGAGTAAAAGATACGCAGTATTTT. It specifies CASSVGFWGGVKDTQYF.

The chain has TRBV5-4 and TRBJ1-4; 7 bases line up with TRBD1. Looked up from germline, CDR1 is SGHNT and CDR2 is YYREEE (reference sequence). This CDR3 comprises 13 residues. Trimming took 4 bases from V and 8 from J; bases not matched to a gene: 5. The CDR3 region has the DNA TGTGCCAGCAGCACCCGGGACAGCGAAAAACTGTTTTTT. As protein: CASSTRDSEKLFF. The full variable domain, rest sourced from reference TRBV5-4 and TRBJ1-4, is ETGVTQSPTHLIKTRGQQVTLRCSSQSGHNTVSWYQQALGQGPQFIFQYYREEENGRGNFPPRFSGLQFPNYSSELNVNALELDDSALYLCASSTRDSEKLFFGSGTQLSVL.

The chain links TRBV19 to TRBJ2-7; 9 nucleotides line up with TRBD2. The CDR3 runs to 18 residues. V shed 0 bases, J shed 7 bases, and the junction held 16 bases outside the gene matches. CDR1 is LNHDA, CDR2 SQIVND, per germline (reference sequence). CDR3 residues: CASSIESRDSGGLGEQYF. The CDR3 bases are TGTGCCAGTAGTATAGAATCACGAGATAGCGGGGGCCTTGGGGAGCAGTACTTC.

This clone was counted only a few times. This chain connects TRBV6-6 to TRBJ2-3; no clear D gene. The germline V and J ends were trimmed by 7 bases and 3 bases, with 8 bases remaining between them. CDR3 size: 12 residues. Germline V gene lookup returns CDR1 MNHNY and CDR2 SVGAGI (reference sequence). The CDR3 DNA follows: TGTGCCAGCAACCTAGAGACAGATACGCAGTATTTT. Translating gives CASNLETDTQYF.

Comments on this clone: Germline is not matched at one junction end, which may reflect a read error. The chain carries TRBV7-9 and TRBJ1-5; TRBD1 might be the D (5 bases). From germline, CDR1 is SEHNR and CDR2 FQNEAQ (reference sequence). This CDR3 comprises 17 residues. The CDR3 here is CSSSLAGIGGPNQPQHF. CDR3 nucleotides: TGTTCCAGCAGCTTAGCAGGTATCGGGGGTCCAAATCAGCCCCAGCATTTT.

The chain uses TRBV2 and TRBJ1-5; 7 positions agree with TRBD1. CDR1 is SNHLY, CDR2 FYNNEI, per germline. Germline trimming cut 7 bases from V and 4 bases from J; bases unmatched to any gene: 1. The CDR3 runs to 12 residues. For the CDR3, the DNA is TGTGCCAGCACGACAGGGAATCAGCCCCAGCATTTT. Its translation is CASTTGNQPQHF.

This chain connects TRBV11-2 to TRBJ1-2; 9 bases agree with TRBD1. Per germline, CDR1 SGHAT and CDR2 FQNNGV. CDR3 size: 13 residues. The ends lost 5 bases at V and 7 bases at J; junction bases unmatched: 5. DNA for the CDR3: TGTGCCAGCAGCCCACAGGGGGCGTTTGGCTACACCTTC. Translation gives CASSPQGAFGYTF.